This T cell receptor beta chain stems from a study of T cells in Graves' hyperthyroidism and ophthalmopathy (dated by TCRdb to the late 2010s). Context from the whole study: Peripheral blood was sampled at the time of initial diagnosis, prior to any treatment. To identify TCR V-J signatures that set the groups apart, the researchers used a discovery cohort of about a hundred patients, made up of fewer than 50 with Graves' ophthalmopathy and some 56 with stable Graves' hyperthyroidism. Prospective prediction of ophthalmopathy was tested in an independent validation cohort consisting of roughly 20 hyperthyroidism patients and more than 15 patients who later progressed to ophthalmopathy. The 85 to 100 discovery patients were divided at random into training and test sets in a 7:3 ratio. In addition, the study compared T-cell repertoires in thyroid tissue and in blood from several Graves' hyperthyroidism patients. After sampling, hyperthyroidism patients received methimazole starting at 30 mg daily, and ophthalmopathy patients received high-dose intravenous methylprednisolone. The paper describes TCR Vbeta CDR3 sequencing of around 140 peripheral blood samples, made up of fewer than 50 ophthalmopathy patients, 70 to 75 hyperthyroidism patients and some 17 progressor patients.

Hyperthyroidism patients were newly diagnosed, had a disease duration of under 2 months, and were aged 18 to 65 years. The study excluded patients with uncontrolled infections, other autoimmune diseases, pregnancy or lactation. Diagnoses were based on clinical symptoms, serum thyroxine and TRAb, thyroid ultrasound and orbital computed tomography. Blood from progressor patients was drawn when they were first diagnosed with hyperthyroidism, before any ophthalmopathy symptoms appeared. PBMCs were isolated from about 9.2 ml of fresh peripheral blood by Ficoll-Paque density gradient centrifugation. Progressor patients were initially diagnosed with Graves' hyperthyroidism and developed ophthalmopathy during follow-up. Total RNA was extracted using Trizol reagent, and RNA quality was assessed on an Agilent 2100 Bioanalyzer. V was cut back by 5 bases and J by 6 bases, leaving a gap of 16 bases between them. Based on the germline V gene, the CDR1 and CDR2 sequences are SQVTM and ANQGSEA. Inclusive of the bounding cysteine and phenylalanine, the CDR3 is 13 residues long. This entry keeps only the CDR3 DNA: 39 bases, framed from base 1.

With regard to this clonotype: Its recognized antigen is unknown. A clone one base away is much larger, so this may be a read error.

Study-wide conclusions, independent of this receptor: During validation, the model predicted progression to ophthalmopathy a median of around 7 months ahead of onset, with approximately 70% sensitivity and about 75% specificity. A 13 V-J signature model separated ophthalmopathy from stable hyperthyroidism, with approximately 86% sensitivity and roughly 81% specificity in cross-validation and 80%/75% in testing. Most expanded thyroid clonotypes (frequency above 0.001) were also detected in blood, suggesting blood repertoires may reflect thyroid immune responses. No statistical method was used to fix the sample size in advance, and group allocation was not hidden from the investigators.

TCR beta CDR3 regions were amplified from RNA transcripts. For the first round of RT-PCR on the TCR CDR3, the HTBI primer set was used together with the Qiagen OneStep RT-PCR kit. A second multiplex PCR round built the libraries, followed by size selection and purification. The libraries were sequenced on an Illumina HiSeq2000 using paired-end 100 bp reads. In the paper's pipeline: SOAPnuke was used to process the raw data, with reads discarded if the reads contained adapters or uncalled bases, had a mean Phred below 15, or lacked an exact constant-primer or identifier match. COPE v1.2.5 was used to merge the high-quality paired reads, and each unique nucleotide sequence was defined as a clonotype. MiTCR v1.1 was used to align clonotypes to the IMGT TRBV, TRBD and TRBJ reference segments. Only V-J combinations with frequency above 0.0001, covering 99% to 99.2% of repertoires, were analysed. The TCS score was defined as F50 (clonal expansion) divided by E x V (chaos), with BLOSUM62-based TCRdist calculated between CDR3 peptides within each V-J. Welch's t-statistics and random forest reduced some 510 V-J features to around 14, which were used in a naive Bayes classifier (R e1071). Clones were called with MiXCR by TCRdb after fastp trimmed the public reads at Q25, and only in-frame beta chains were retained. Every CDR3 protein is listed once, alongside the most common genes and DNA of its rows. None of the V and J calls come from the authors' own analysis; TCRdb made them. For this sample the table gives almost 600,000 distinct CDR3 sequences, of which approximately 15% were detected only once. The ten biggest clones cover under 7% of the sample.

Sample: blood. Recombination joined TRBV29-1 with TRBJ1-1; possibly the D gene is TRBD1, per 6 matching bases. This clonotype originated in a woman aged 25 to 39 with Graves' hyperthyroidism that later progressed to Graves' ophthalmopathy. The sequenced DNA: TGCAGCGTTCCCGGGGCAGGGGAGGCTGAAGCTTTCTTT. It encodes CSVPGAGEAEAFF.